This passage covers 28 T cell receptor beta chains from one sample sequenced in a study of T cells in women clearing cervical HPV infection. The table came from immunoSEQ multiplex PCR; TCRdb's copy has only in-frame clones and leaves some out. In all, the sample yields 20,000 to 25,000 clones. The sequencing sample was made of blood buffy coat. These receptors were taken from a woman between 18 and 69 years old with a cervical HPV16 infection that either progressed to CIN3+ or cleared (not recorded which).

With regard to this clone: The read stops 3 residues short of the end of the CDR3; the missing end is completed from the germline J gene. The chain has TRBV19 and TRBJ1-1, with 8 bases aligning to TRBD1. This CDR3 comprises 15 residues. Germline CDR1 LNHDA, CDR2 SQIVND (reference sequence). CDR3 protein: CASSIRQGKHYEAFF. The part of the CDR3 DNA that was read is TGTGCCAGTAGTATACGACAGGGGAAGCACTACGAG.

In the case of this clone: The CDR3 goes on 3 residues after the read ends, and that part is filled in from the germline J gene. The J gene is TRBJ2-5, the V gene TRBV5-1, with D possibly being TRBD2 (5 bases). V was pared by 5 bases and J by 5 bases, with 7 bases between. In germline, CDR1 is SGHRS, CDR2 YFSETQ. The CDR3 consists of 11 residues. The covered CDR3 bases are TGCGCCAGCAGTAGAGGGGAGACC. Translated: CASSRGET. The CDR3 in its entirety is CASSRGETQYF.

CDR3 DNA, as far as it was read: TGTGCCAGTAGTATGTTAAATCAGCGGGGTGAGACC. It yields the protein CASSMLNQRGET. From start to end, the CDR3 is CASSMLNQRGETQYF. J is TRBJ2-5 and V is TRBV19, with 7 nucleotides matching TRBD2. Read sequence stops 3 residues before the CDR3 end, and the germline J gene provides the missing end. The CDR3 contains 15 residues. The V and J ends lost 3 bases and 5 bases, in that order; junction bases with no gene match: 9. The germline V gene encodes CDR1 LNHDA and CDR2 SQIVND (reference sequence).

In regard to this clone: The read terminates 3 residues before the CDR3 end, so the remaining end is supplied by the germline J gene. V gene TRBV5-1 combines with J gene TRBJ2-3, with a tentative D call TRBD2 (7 bases). The CDR3 loop spans 16 amino acids. Germline-derived CDR1 and CDR2 are SGHRS and YFSETQ. The germline V and J ends were trimmed by 8 bases and 2 bases, with 21 bases remaining between them. The CDR3 bases that were read are TGCGCCAGGAAACGCACGGGGGGCCGGGTCACAGATACG. As protein: CARKRTGGRVTDT. The full CDR3 reads CARKRTGGRVTDTQYF. The full variable domain, with the rest looked up from reference TRBV5-1 and TRBJ2-3, is KAGVTQTPRYLIKTRGQQVTLSCSPISGHRSVSWYQQTPGQGLQFLFEYFSETQRNKGNFPGRFSGRQFSNSRSEMNVSTLELGDSALYLCARKRTGGRVTDTQYFGPGTRLTVL.

Regarding this clone: With the read ending 3 residues before the CDR3 end, the germline J gene is used to fill in that end. The chain joins TRBV6-4 to TRBJ1-1, with D maybe TRBD1 (6 bases). Germline lookup yields CDR1 MRHNA and CDR2 SNTAGT. The length of the CDR3 is 15 residues. The part of the CDR3 DNA that was read is TGTGCCAGCAGTGTTCTAGCGGGGACAACAGATACG. This encodes CASSVLAGTTDT. The entire CDR3 reads CASSVLAGTTDTAFF.

A remark on this clone: The read gets to within 3 residues of the CDR3 end, and the germline J gene fills in the rest. This chain connects TRBV10-3 to TRBJ1-1; the match to TRBD1 covers 12 bases. The V and J ends lost 8 bases and 2 bases, in that order; junction bases with no gene match: 0. Germline V gene lookup returns CDR1 ENHRY and CDR2 SYGVKD. The CDR3 has 13 amino acids. The sequenced part of the CDR3 DNA is TGTGCCATCGGGACAGGGGGCAACACTGAA. It translates to CAIGTGGNTE. The complete CDR3 reads CAIGTGGNTEAFF.

Regarding this clone: The sequence runs out 3 residues before the end of the CDR3; the remainder is reconstructed from the germline J gene. The gene calls are TRBV18 and TRBJ2-1, with 7 bases matching TRBD2. The CDR3 loop spans 15 amino acids. Losses at the gene ends were 3 bases for V and 9 bases for J; bases not matched to a gene: 11. Germline CDR1 and CDR2: KGHSH and LQKENI. The CDR3 sequence is CASSPPGRSSGEQFF. CDR3 bases read: TGTGCCAGCTCACCTCCCGGGAGGTCTAGCGGTGAG.

Worth noting for this clone: The observed sequence ends 3 residues before the CDR3 terminus, with the missing tail filled in from the germline J gene. This chain joins TRBV5-1 and TRBJ1-4; possible D gene TRBD1, 5 bases. The length of the CDR3 is 16 residues. Trimming removed 5 bases at V and 1 base at J, with 15 bases between. The germline CDR1 and CDR2 sequences are SGHRS and YFSETQ. CDR3 DNA, as far as it was read: TGCGCCAGCAGTTCTGTTGTGGGGGGAACTAATGAAAAA. Translation gives CASSSVVGGTNEK. The entire CDR3 reads CASSSVVGGTNEKLFF.

Concerning this clone itself: Read data end 3 residues before the CDR3 end; the end is taken from the germline J gene. This chain joins TRBV19 and TRBJ2-1, with D maybe TRBD1 (5 bases). This CDR3 has 16 amino acids. V lost 0 bases and J 1 base, leaving 10 bases between the germline ends. Germline V gene lookup returns CDR1 LNHDA and CDR2 SQIVND (reference sequence). The CDR3 loop reads CASSIDLQGSYNEQFF. The sequenced CDR3 bases are TGTGCCAGTAGTATAGATCTGCAGGGATCCTACAATGAG.

With regard to this clone: The read halts 3 residues ahead of the CDR3 end, with the missing end drawn from the germline J gene. The chain uses TRBV13 and TRBJ1-1; tentatively, D is TRBD1 (5 bases). The CDR3 runs 15 residues. V lost 1 base, J lost 3 bases, and 12 bases lay in between. Germline CDR1 is PRHDT and CDR2 is FYEKMQ (reference sequence). The sequenced part of the CDR3 DNA is TGTGCCAGCAGCTTAGAGCAAGGGGTTTACACTGAA. Protein sequence: CASSLEQGVYTE. In full, the CDR3 reads CASSLEQGVYTEAFF.

With regard to this clone: The CDR3 extends 3 residues past the end of the read, so its final part is completed from the germline J gene. The gene calls are TRBV7-2 and TRBJ1-3; D might be TRBD1 (5 bases). Between the trimmed V and J ends, which lost 1 base and 4 bases, there was a span of 11 bases. CDR1 and CDR2 from the germline V gene are SGHTA and FQGNSA. The CDR3 is 15 amino acids. CDR3 residues: CASSLGGGSGNTIYF. Partial CDR3 DNA: TGTGCCAGCAGCTTAGGGGGGGGTTCCGGAAACACC. Filled out from reference TRBV7-2 and TRBJ1-3, the complete variable domain reads GAGVSQSPSNKVTEKGKDVELRCDPISGHTALYWYRQSLGQGLEFLIYFQGNSAPDKSGLPSDRFSAERTGGSVSTLTIQRTQQEDSAVYLCASSLGGGSGNTIYFGEGSWLTVV.

In regard to this clone: The read terminates 3 residues ahead of where the CDR3 ends, so the germline J gene completes it. This rearrangement joins TRBV18 to TRBJ1-5; TRBD1 is a possible D gene (6 bases). V dropped 4 bases and J dropped 3 bases, with 10 bases sitting between them. The CDR3 sequence is 14 residues long. Per germline, CDR1 KGHSH and CDR2 LQKENI. The DNA read from the CDR3 is TGTGCCAGCTCACAACAGGGCTACAATCAGCCC. Its translation: CASSQQGYNQP. The whole CDR3 sequence reads CASSQQGYNQPQHF.

As for this clone: The read falls 3 residues short of the CDR3 end, and the missing part is taken from the germline J gene. J is TRBJ2-3 and V is TRBV5-6; 7 bases agree with TRBD2. Germline V gives CDR1 SGHDT, CDR2 YYEEEE. This CDR3 has 14 residues. The CDR3 here is CASRQLGGDQPQYF. CDR3 bases read: TGTGCCAGCAGACAACTGGGGGGGGATCAGCCG.

Concerning this clone: The DNA ends 3 residues before the CDR3 does, and the rest of the CDR3 is filled in from the germline J gene. J is TRBJ2-7 and V is TRBV14; maybe TRBD1 (5 bases). Per germline, CDR1 SGHDN and CDR2 FVKESK. Deletions cut 0 bases from V and 6 bases from J, with 12 bases between. The CDR3 has 14 residues. The CDR3 is CASSQDLQGREQYF. The sequenced part of the CDR3 DNA is TGTGCCAGCAGCCAAGATCTCCAGGGTCGCGAG.

On this clone itself: The CDR3 end lies 3 residues beyond the end of the read and is filled in from the germline J gene. The rearrangement joins TRBV28 to TRBJ1-2; the D gene is possibly TRBD1 (5 bases). This CDR3 contains 14 residues. Germline CDR1 reads MDHEN; CDR2 reads SYDVKM. CDR3 DNA (partial): TGTGCCAGCAGTCTTTCAATAGGAGGGGCGGAC. Its translation is CASSLSIGGAD. The CDR3 in full is CASSLSIGGADYTF.

The DNA read from the CDR3 is TGTGCCAGTAGTATGGGAGTCCTAGCGGGGGGGCTTGGCGCAGATACC. This translates into CASSMGVLAGGLGADT. The full CDR3 protein reads CASSMGVLAGGLGADTYTF. The chain employs TRBV19 and TRBJ1-2, with a possible D match to TRBD1 (6 bases). The CDR3 extends 3 residues past the end of the read, so its final part is completed from the germline J gene. CDR3 length: 19 residues. Germline assignment: CDR1 LNHDA and CDR2 SQIVND (reference sequence).

In regard to this clone: The read ends 3 residues early relative to the CDR3; the germline J gene fills the gap. The V call is TRBV30, the J call TRBJ2-2; possible D gene TRBD2, 5 bases. CDR1 and CDR2 (germline): GTSNPN, SVGIG (reference sequence). V gave up 6 bases and J gave up 1 base, with 15 bases separating them. This CDR3 is built from 15 residues. The DNA read from the CDR3 is TGTGCCTGCAATTATGGCGGGCAGAACACCGGGGAG. As protein: CACNYGGQNTGE. In full, the CDR3 is CACNYGGQNTGELFF.

As to this clone: The sequence runs out 3 residues before the end of the CDR3; the remainder is reconstructed from the germline J gene. J is TRBJ1-6 and V is TRBV20-1, with D perhaps matching TRBD1 (5 bases). Germline CDR1 and CDR2: DFQATT and SNEGSKA (reference sequence). CDR3 size: 12 residues. The CDR3 region is CSARDIGFTLHF. CDR3 DNA (partial): TGCAGTGCTAGGGACATAGGGTTTACC.

On this clone itself: The missing CDR3 end, 3 residues past where the read stops, is filled in from the germline J gene. The gene calls are TRBV25-1 and TRBJ1-6, with TRBD1 matching over 9 bases. V gave up 3 bases and J gave up 8 bases; unmatched junction bases: 8. CDR1 MGHDK and CDR2 SYGVNS come from the germline V gene. The CDR3 covers 16 residues. The chain's CDR3 is CASSDETGGSHSPLHF. The part of the CDR3 DNA that was read is TGTGCCAGCAGTGATGAGACAGGGGGTTCTCATTCACCC.

In the case of this clone: The read comes to an end 3 residues before the CDR3 does, leaving the germline J gene to fill in the end. The J gene is TRBJ2-7, the V gene TRBV11-2; D not certain. CDR3 length: 11 amino acids. CDR1 is SGHAT, CDR2 FQNNGV, per germline. Between the trimmed V and J ends, which lost 5 bases and 3 bases, there was a span of 5 bases. The CDR3 DNA, read in part, is TGTGCCAGCAGCCGTATCTACGAG. Protein sequence: CASSRIYE. The entire CDR3 sequence reads CASSRIYEQYF.

A word on this clone: The observed sequence ends 3 residues before the CDR3 terminus, with the missing tail filled in from the germline J gene. The rearrangement uses TRBV19 and TRBJ1-1; no reliable D call. This CDR3 is built from 16 residues. CDR1 and CDR2 from the germline V gene are LNHDA and SQIVND (reference sequence). CDR3 residues: CASSSQKLRTSSEAFF. CDR3 DNA, as far as it was read: TGTGCCAGTAGTTCGCAAAAACTTCGGACGTCTAGCGAA.

This CDR3 is CASSLGPTPSEDTQYF. The DNA read from the CDR3 is TGTGCCAGTAGTTTGGGACCCACCCCTAGCGAGGATACG. This chain links TRBV19 with TRBJ2-3; a possible D gene is TRBD2 (6 bases). The CDR3 end lies 3 residues beyond the end of the read and is filled in from the germline J gene. The CDR3 totals 16 residues. V was trimmed by 5 bases and J by 6 bases, leaving 21 bases between them. The germline V gene has CDR1 LNHDA and CDR2 SQIVND (reference sequence).

About this clone: The CDR3 extends 3 residues past the end of the read, so its final part is completed from the germline J gene. The chain employs TRBV19 and TRBJ2-7; 8 nucleotides align to TRBD2. This CDR3 has 13 amino acids. V lost 8 bases and J lost 0; bases outside the gene matches: 3. CDR1 is LNHDA, CDR2 SQIVND, per germline (reference sequence). CDR3 amino acids: CASSGGVSYEQYF. Partial CDR3 DNA: TGTGCCAGTTCGGGAGGGGTCTCCTACGAG.

In regard to this clone: Coverage ceases 3 residues before the CDR3 finishes, and the germline J gene fills in the end. The chain couples TRBV6-4 to TRBJ1-6; TRBD1 might be the D (5 bases). CDR1 MRHNA and CDR2 SNTAGT come from the germline V gene. The CDR3 is made up of 19 amino acids. CDR3: CASSDSGLAGLSGANALHF. The part of the CDR3 DNA that was read is TGTGCCAGCAGTGACTCCGGACTAGCGGGGTTATCTGGGGCCAACGCC.

Details on this clone: The missing CDR3 end, 3 residues past where the read stops, is filled in from the germline J gene. V gene TRBV7-2 combines with J gene TRBJ1-2; perhaps TRBD1 as D (5 bases). The CDR3 has 16 residues. The ends were cut back, 0 bases at V and 2 bases at J, with 13 bases in the middle. Per the germline V gene, CDR1 is SGHTA and CDR2 is FQGNSA. The CDR3 DNA, read in part, is TGTGCCAGCAGCTTAGCTAAGGCGGGGCGGAACTATGGC. This sequence encodes CASSLAKAGRNYG. The CDR3, in full, reads CASSLAKAGRNYGYTF.

Of note for this clone: The read ends 3 residues early relative to the CDR3; the germline J gene fills the gap. This chain links TRBV7-9 with TRBJ2-4, with 12 bases identical to TRBD1. The CDR3 has 15 amino acids. In germline, CDR1 is SEHNR, CDR2 FQNEAQ (reference sequence). Here the CDR3 reads CASSPGTGGPYGQYF. CDR3 DNA, as far as it was read: TGTGCCAGCAGCCCCGGGACAGGGGGCCCATATGGT.

As regards this clone: Read coverage stops 3 residues before the CDR3 terminus; the germline J gene supplies the remainder. The chain is built from TRBV7-6 and TRBJ2-7; a weak D match, TRBD1 (5 bases). The CDR3 is made up of 17 amino acids. CDR1 SGHVS and CDR2 FNYEAQ come from the germline V gene. V gave up 4 bases and J gave up 2 bases, with 21 bases separating them. The covered CDR3 bases are TGTGCCAGCAGCTCCCATCACGGAGACAGTAGGACCTACGAG. Protein sequence: CASSSHHGDSRTYE. Given in full, the CDR3 is CASSSHHGDSRTYEQYF.

Incomplete CDR3 DNA: TGTGCCAGCAGCTTACCGCAGGTTGGAGAGACC. Protein sequence: CASSLPQVGET. From start to end, the CDR3 is CASSLPQVGETQYF. The chain joins TRBV5-5 to TRBJ2-5, with D uncertain. The observed sequence ends 3 residues before the CDR3 terminus, with the missing tail filled in from the germline J gene. Germline V lookup: CDR1 SGHKS, CDR2 YYEKEE (reference sequence). The ends were cut back, 2 bases at V and 4 bases at J, with 12 bases in the middle. The CDR3 has 14 amino acids.